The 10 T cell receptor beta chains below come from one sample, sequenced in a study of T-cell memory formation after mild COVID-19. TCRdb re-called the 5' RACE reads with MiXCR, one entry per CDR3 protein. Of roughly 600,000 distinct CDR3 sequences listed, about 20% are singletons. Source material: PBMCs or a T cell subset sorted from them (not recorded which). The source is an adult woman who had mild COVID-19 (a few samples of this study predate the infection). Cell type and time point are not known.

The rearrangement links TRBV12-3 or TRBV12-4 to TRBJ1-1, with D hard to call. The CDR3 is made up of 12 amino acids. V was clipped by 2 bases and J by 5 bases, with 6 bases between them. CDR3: CASSLYITEAFF. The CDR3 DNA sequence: TGTGCCAGCAGTTTATACATAACTGAAGCTTTCTTT.

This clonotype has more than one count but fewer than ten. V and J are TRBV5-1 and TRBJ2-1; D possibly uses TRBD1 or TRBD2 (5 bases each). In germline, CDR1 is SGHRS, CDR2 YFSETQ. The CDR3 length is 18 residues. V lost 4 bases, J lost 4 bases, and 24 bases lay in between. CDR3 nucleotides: TGCGCCAGCAGCCTATATCCGGGGACGAAATCCGAATACAATGAGCAGTTCTTC. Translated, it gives CASSLYPGTKSEYNEQFF.

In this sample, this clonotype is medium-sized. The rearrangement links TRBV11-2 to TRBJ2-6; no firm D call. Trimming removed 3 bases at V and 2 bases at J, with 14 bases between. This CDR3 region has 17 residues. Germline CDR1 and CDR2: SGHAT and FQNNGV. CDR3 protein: CASSLVFWGTGANVLTF. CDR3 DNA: TGTGCCAGCAGCTTGGTCTTTTGGGGAACTGGGGCCAACGTCCTGACTTTC.

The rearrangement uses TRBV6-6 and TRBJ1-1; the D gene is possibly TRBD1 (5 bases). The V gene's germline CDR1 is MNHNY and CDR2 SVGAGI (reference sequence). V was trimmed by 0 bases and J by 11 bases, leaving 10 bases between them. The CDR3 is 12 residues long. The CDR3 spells CASSYSGGDAFF. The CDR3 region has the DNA TGTGCCAGCAGTTACTCAGGAGGGGACGCTTTCTTT.

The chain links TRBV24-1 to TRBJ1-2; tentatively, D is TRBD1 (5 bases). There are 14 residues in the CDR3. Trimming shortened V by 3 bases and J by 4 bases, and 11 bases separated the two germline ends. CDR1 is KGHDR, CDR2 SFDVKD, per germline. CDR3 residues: CATSDDGGGYGYTF. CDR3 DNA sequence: TGTGCCACCAGTGATGATGGGGGTGGCTATGGCTACACCTTC.

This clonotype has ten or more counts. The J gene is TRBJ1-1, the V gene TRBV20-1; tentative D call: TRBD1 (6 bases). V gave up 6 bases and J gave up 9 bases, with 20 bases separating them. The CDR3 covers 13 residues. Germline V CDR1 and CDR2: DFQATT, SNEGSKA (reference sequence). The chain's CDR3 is CSAPTQDRLKAFF. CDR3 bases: TGCAGTGCCCCCACCCAGGACAGACTCAAAGCTTTCTTT.

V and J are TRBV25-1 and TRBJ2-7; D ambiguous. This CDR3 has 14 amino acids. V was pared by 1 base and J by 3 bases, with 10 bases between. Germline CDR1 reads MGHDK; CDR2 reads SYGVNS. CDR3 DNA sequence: TGTGCCAGCAGTGAATCCGTGGCAGTCTACGAGCAGTACTTC. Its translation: CASSESVAVYEQYF.

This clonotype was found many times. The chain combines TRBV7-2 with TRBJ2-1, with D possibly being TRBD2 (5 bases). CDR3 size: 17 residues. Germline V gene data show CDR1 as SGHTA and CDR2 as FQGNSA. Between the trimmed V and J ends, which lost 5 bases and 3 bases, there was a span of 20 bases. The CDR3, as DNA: TGTGCCAGCAGCCCCCGGACTGGACTCGGGGTCTACAATGAGCAGTTCTTC. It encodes CASSPRTGLGVYNEQFF.

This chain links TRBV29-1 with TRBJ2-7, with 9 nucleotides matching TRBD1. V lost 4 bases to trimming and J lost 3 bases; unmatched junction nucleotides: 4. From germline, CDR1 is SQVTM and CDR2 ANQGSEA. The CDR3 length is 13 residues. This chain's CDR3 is CSVGQGGIYEQYF. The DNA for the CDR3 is TGCAGCGTTGGACAGGGGGGGATCTACGAGCAGTACTTC.

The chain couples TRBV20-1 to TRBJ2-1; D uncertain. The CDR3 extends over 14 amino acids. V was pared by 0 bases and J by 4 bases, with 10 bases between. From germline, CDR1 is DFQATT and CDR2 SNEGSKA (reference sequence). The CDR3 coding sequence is TGCAGTGCTAGAGATCCCGCCCTATACAATGAGCAGTTCTTC. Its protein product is CSARDPALYNEQFF.